One T cell receptor (beta chain) is described in this entry. This sample was included in a study of cytomegalovirus exposure and HLA in healthy donors. Primers for the PCR totalled 60 Vbeta and 13 Jbeta. Clones were sequenced by immunoSEQ multiplex PCR, and TCRdb holds only the in-frame ones, with some missing. The sample lists 150,000 to 200,000 clones, approximately 83% occurring once. The germline gives CDR1 SQVTM, CDR2 ANQGSEA. This CDR3 spans 14 amino acids. V lost 4 bases and J lost 3; bases outside the gene matches: 6. The sequencing input was PBMCs. The V and J genes are TRBV29-1 and TRBJ1-2; 9 nucleotides match TRBD1. This TCR derives from a man aged 18 to 30 in good health and CMV-seropositive. The CDR3 DNA reads as TGCAGCGTTGTAGGGACAGGGCTTTACTATGGCTACACCTTC. Translating gives CSVVGTGLYYGYTF.